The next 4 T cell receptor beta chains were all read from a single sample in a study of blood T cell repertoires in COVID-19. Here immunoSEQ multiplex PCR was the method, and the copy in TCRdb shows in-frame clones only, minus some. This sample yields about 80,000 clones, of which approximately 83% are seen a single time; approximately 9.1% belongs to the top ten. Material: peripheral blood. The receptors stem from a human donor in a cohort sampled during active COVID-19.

CDR3 residues: CATSRGIGTRVPEAFF. CDR3 in DNA: TGTGCCACCAGCAGAGGGATTGGGACAAGGGTTCCCGAAGCTTTCTTT. The chain carries TRBV15 and TRBJ1-1; possibly TRBD1 for D (6 bases). The germline V and J ends were trimmed by 1 base and 8 bases, with 20 bases remaining between them. The CDR3 is made up of 16 amino acids. Germline V lookup: CDR1 LNHNV, CDR2 YYDKDF (reference sequence).

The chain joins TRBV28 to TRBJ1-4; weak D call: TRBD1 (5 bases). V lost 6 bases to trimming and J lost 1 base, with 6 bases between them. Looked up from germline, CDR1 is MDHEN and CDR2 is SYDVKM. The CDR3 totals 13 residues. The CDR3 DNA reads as TGTGCCAGCAGGGGGCGAACTAATGAAAAACTGTTTTTT. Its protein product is CASRGRTNEKLFF.

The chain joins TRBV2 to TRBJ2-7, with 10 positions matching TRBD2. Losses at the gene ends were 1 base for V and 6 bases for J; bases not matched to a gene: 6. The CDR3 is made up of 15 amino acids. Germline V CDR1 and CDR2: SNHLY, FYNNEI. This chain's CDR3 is CASSEDSGRVSEQYF. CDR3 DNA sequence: TGTGCCAGCAGTGAAGACAGCGGGAGGGTGAGCGAGCAGTACTTC. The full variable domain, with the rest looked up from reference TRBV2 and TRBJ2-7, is EPEVTQTPSHQVTQMGQEVILRCVPISNHLYFYWYRQILGQKVEFLVSFYNNEISEKSEIFDDQFSVERPDGSNFTLKIRSTKLEDSAMYFCASSEDSGRVSEQYFGPGTRLTVT.

CDR3 DNA: TGTGCCAGCAGCCCCCTGGGAGCGGGAGTAACAGATACGCAGTATTTT. Amino acids: CASSPLGAGVTDTQYF. The chain has TRBV3-1 (or the pseudogene TRBV3-2) and TRBJ2-3, with TRBD2 identical over 8 bases. V shed 4 bases and J 3 bases; nucleotides not matched to a gene: 9. CDR1 and CDR2 (germline): LGHDT, YNNKEL (reference sequence). The CDR3 consists of 16 residues.